This entry describes one T cell receptor (beta chain). The antigen is not known. V lost 4 bases and J lost 8, with 21 bases in between. The CDR3 contains 16 residues. CDR1 SGHDT and CDR2 YYEEEE come from the germline V gene. This sample is drawn from a study of cytomegalovirus exposure and HLA in healthy donors. Study-wide results and limits: Researchers counted 180 or so TCR beta chains as cytomegalovirus-associated. CMV antigen specificity of three CMV-associated chains was confirmed in vitro.

13 Jbeta primers and 60 Vbeta primers were used for the PCR. In the original analysis: Per a later analysis, the number of unique TCR beta chains was about 78 million, of which 9 million to 14 million were shared. The repertoire was sequenced with immunoSEQ multiplex PCR; TCRdb's copy has only in-frame clones and lacks some. V and J calls and clone size are as listed in that table; D and trimming were resolved from the DNA. The sample has approximately 100,000 clones, about 75% seen once; the top ten hold around 5.3%. This clonotype was sampled from a middle-aged woman in good health and CMV-seronegative. Source material: PBMCs. The V gene is TRBV5-6, the J gene TRBJ1-4, with D perhaps matching TRBD1 (5 bases). CDR3 residues: CASSQYWGGQEEKLFF. The DNA for the CDR3 is TGTGCCAGCAGCCAATACTGGGGGGGTCAGGAGGAAAAACTGTTTTTT.